Presented here are 7 T cell receptor beta chains from one specimen sequenced in a study of shared clonotypes between healthy human individuals. TCRdb keeps only in-frame clones here, not all; method: immunoSEQ multiplex PCR. The data contain around 940,000 clones, over 60% of them singletons. Source material: memory CD4+ T cells sorted from blood. Subset here: CD45RA-negative fraction. Receptors originate from a young man in good health.

V usage is TRBV6-1 and J usage is TRBJ2-5; possibly TRBD2 for D (5 bases). Trimming removed 6 bases from V and 0 bases from J, with 11 bases in between. In germline, CDR1 is MNHNS, CDR2 SASEGT. This CDR3 spans 14 amino acids. The CDR3 sequence is CASSGRAHQETQYF. The CDR3 DNA sequence: TGTGCCAGCAGCGGGCGGGCCCACCAAGAGACCCAGTACTTC.

The V call is TRBV30, the J call TRBJ1-1; D may be TRBD1 (5 bases). Trimming pared 0 bases from V and 10 bases from J, leaving 12 bases between. CDR3 size: 12 residues. Germline CDR1 GTSNPN, CDR2 SVGIG (reference sequence). CDR3 DNA sequence: TGTGCCTGGAGTGTACGGGGGATTGGAGCTTTCTTT. Translated, it gives CAWSVRGIGAFF.

This clone was seen just once. The rearrangement joins TRBV25-1 to TRBJ1-6; TRBD1 might be the D (5 bases). This CDR3 spans 13 amino acids. Germline lookup yields CDR1 MGHDK and CDR2 SYGVNS. V was shortened by 6 bases and J by 10 bases, with 13 bases between the two germline ends. DNA of the CDR3: TGTGCCAGCAGCTTCGGGGGATTGTCACCCCTCCACTTT. Translating gives CASSFGGLSPLHF.

The chain carries TRBV28 and TRBJ1-5, with 9 bases identical to TRBD1. This CDR3 region has 15 residues. Germline V gene data show CDR1 as MDHEN and CDR2 as SYDVKM. The J segment lost 9 bases and the V segment lost 3 bases, leaving 9 bases of the junction unmatched. The CDR3 sequence is CASSLPGTGFSPQHF. The CDR3 bases are TGTGCCAGCAGTTTGCCCGGGACAGGGTTTTCGCCCCAGCATTTT.

The chain links TRBV28 to TRBJ2-3; the D is unclear. CDR3 size: 13 residues. Germline values: CDR1 MDHEN, CDR2 SYDVKM. Deletions cut 8 bases from V and 0 bases from J, with 9 bases between. CDR3 sequence reads: CASALGSTDTQYF. The CDR3 nucleotides read TGTGCCAGCGCCCTGGGGAGCACAGATACGCAGTATTTT.

Note on this clone: The sample carries other DNA sequences with the same CDR3. The CDR3 DNA reads TGTGCCAGCAGTTTAAGACAGGCAACTAATGAAAAACTGTTTTTT. Its protein product is CASSLRQATNEKLFF. This chain links TRBV28 with TRBJ1-4, with D perhaps matching TRBD1 (6 bases). The CDR3 spans 15 residues. The V and J ends lost 2 bases and 0 bases respectively, with 7 bases between them. Germline-derived CDR1 and CDR2 are MDHEN and SYDVKM.

Of note for this clone: Other DNA sequences in the sample encode the same CDR3. The chain combines TRBV11-2 with TRBJ1-2; 11 bases are a match to TRBD1. CDR1 SGHAT and CDR2 FQNNGV come from the germline V gene. The CDR3 length is 15 residues. V trimming: 6 bases; J trimming: 2 bases; junction bases outside the gene matches: 5. CDR3 region: CASSLDRGRNYGYTF. The DNA for the CDR3 is TGTGCCAGCAGTCTGGACAGGGGGCGGAACTATGGCTACACCTTC.